A selection of T cell receptor beta chains follows, all from one sample in a study of T-cell reconstitution after alpha-beta-depleted transplantation in children. One entry per CDR3 protein results from TCRdb running MiXCR on the PCR reads. The data show tens of thousands of distinct CDR3 sequences, over 12% seen once. The sample consisted of PBMCs, mostly from graft donor cells, taken 180 days after TCRalphabeta/CD19-depleted stem cell transplant. These receptors all come from a male patient aged 2 to 9 who had a stem cell transplant for acute lymphoblastic leukemia, so the T cells may come from the graft donor. The CDR3 runs from the conserved cysteine through the conserved F or W. The D gene is left open where the match is weak. The size entry is marked missing in some rows and otherwise reads once, few, many or a size class.

J	V	size	D	CDR3	DNA
TRBJ2-3	TRBV24-1	few	TRBD2	CATSDSGLAGGEGATDTQYF	TGTGCCACCAGTGATTCAGGACTAGCGGGGGGAGAAGGGGCCACAGATACGCAGTATTTT
TRBJ2-5	TRBV10-3	-	TRBD1	CAISELRRTGAQETQYF	TGTGCCATCAGTGAATTGAGGCGCACAGGGGCGCAAGAGACCCAGTACTTC
TRBJ2-3	TRBV20-1	few	-	CSALADTQYF	TGCAGTGCCCTAGCGGATACGCAGTATTTT
TRBJ2-7	TRBV7-3	many	-	CASSPTGVPDEQYF	TGTGCCAGCAGCCCGACGGGAGTGCCGGACGAGCAGTACTTC
TRBJ2-5	TRBV20-1	few	-	CSASRHLQETQYF	TGCAGTGCTAGCCGACACCTCCAAGAGACCCAGTACTTC
TRBJ1-2	TRBV7-2	-	-	CASSLVLKGYTF	TGTGCCAGCAGCTTAGTACTAAAAGGCTACACCTTC
TRBJ2-1	TRBV28	-	TRBD2	CASSFRLAGNEQFF	TGTGCCAGCAGTTTCCGACTAGCGGGCAATGAGCAGTTCTTC
TRBJ2-5	TRBV5-1	-	-	CASSLDQQETQYF	TGCGCCAGCAGCTTGGATCAGCAAGAGACCCAGTACTTC
TRBJ2-1	TRBV13	-	-	CASSSGPPGSYNEQFF	TGTGCCAGCAGCTCCGGGCCCCCCGGCTCCTACAATGAGCAGTTCTTC
TRBJ2-1	TRBV7-9	-	TRBD2	CASSFLTSNNEQFF	TGTGCCAGCAGCTTCCTGACTAGCAACAATGAGCAGTTCTTC
TRBJ1-1	TRBV7-9	few	-	CASSPVVTEAFF	TGTGCCAGCAGCCCTGTAGTCACTGAAGCTTTCTTT
TRBJ2-3	TRBV18	-	TRBD1	CASSRTGGLDTQYF	TGTGCCAGCTCGAGGACAGGGGGCCTGGATACGCAGTATTTT
TRBJ2-5	TRBV12-3/TRBV12-4	many	-	CASSRTGYIETQYF	TGTGCCAGCAGTCGAACAGGGTATATCGAGACCCAGTACTTC
TRBJ2-3	TRBV20-1	many	TRBD2	CSARNGRSTDTQYF	TGCAGTGCTAGAAACGGGAGGTCCACAGATACGCAGTATTTT
TRBJ1-2	TRBV12-3/TRBV12-4	-	-	CASSLASNYGYTF	TGTGCCAGCAGTTTGGCTTCAAACTATGGCTACACCTTC
TRBJ2-7	TRBV5-1	-	TRBD2	CASSRPGLAGPRLYEQYF	TGCGCCAGCAGTCGACCGGGACTAGCGGGACCACGCCTCTACGAGCAGTACTTC
TRBJ2-1	TRBV13	few	-	CASSPPAGRVYPTMRGKGNEQFF	TGTGCCAGCAGCCCCCCGGCGGGCAGGGTATATCCTACAATGAGGGGGAAAGGGAATGAGCAGTTCTTC
TRBJ1-2	TRBV28	few	-	CASSFGGYGYTF	TGTGCCAGCAGTTTCGGGGGCTATGGCTACACCTTC
TRBJ1-5	TRBV12-3/TRBV12-4	few	-	CASSKTVQPQHF	TGTGCCAGCAGTAAGACTGTCCAGCCCCAGCATTTT
TRBJ2-7	TRBV18	-	TRBD1	CASSSAGTGYGYEQYF	TGTGCCAGCTCATCTGCCGGGACAGGGTACGGTTACGAGCAGTACTTC
TRBJ2-3	TRBV7-9	many	TRBD2	CASNPLAGVGDTQYF	TGTGCCAGCAACCCCTTAGCGGGAGTCGGAGATACGCAGTATTTT
TRBJ1-5	TRBV10-2	few	-	CASSDLGGYSNQPQHF	TGCGCCAGCAGTGACCTTGGGGGGTATAGCAATCAGCCCCAGCATTTT
TRBJ2-6	TRBV5-1	many	-	CASSRGLGSGANVLTF	TGCGCCAGCAGCCGCGGACTGGGCTCTGGGGCCAACGTCCTGACTTTC
TRBJ1-6	TRBV7-3	-	-	CASSFVMDSPLHF	TGTGCCAGCAGCTTCGTTATGGACTCACCCCTCCACTTT
TRBJ2-5	TRBV29-1	many	TRBD2	CSVVGSGKETQYF	TGCAGCGTTGTGGGTAGCGGGAAGGAGACCCAGTACTTC
TRBJ2-7	TRBV7-2	few	-	CASSSPLGEQYF	TGTGCCAGCAGCTCGCCGCTGGGGGAGCAGTACTTC